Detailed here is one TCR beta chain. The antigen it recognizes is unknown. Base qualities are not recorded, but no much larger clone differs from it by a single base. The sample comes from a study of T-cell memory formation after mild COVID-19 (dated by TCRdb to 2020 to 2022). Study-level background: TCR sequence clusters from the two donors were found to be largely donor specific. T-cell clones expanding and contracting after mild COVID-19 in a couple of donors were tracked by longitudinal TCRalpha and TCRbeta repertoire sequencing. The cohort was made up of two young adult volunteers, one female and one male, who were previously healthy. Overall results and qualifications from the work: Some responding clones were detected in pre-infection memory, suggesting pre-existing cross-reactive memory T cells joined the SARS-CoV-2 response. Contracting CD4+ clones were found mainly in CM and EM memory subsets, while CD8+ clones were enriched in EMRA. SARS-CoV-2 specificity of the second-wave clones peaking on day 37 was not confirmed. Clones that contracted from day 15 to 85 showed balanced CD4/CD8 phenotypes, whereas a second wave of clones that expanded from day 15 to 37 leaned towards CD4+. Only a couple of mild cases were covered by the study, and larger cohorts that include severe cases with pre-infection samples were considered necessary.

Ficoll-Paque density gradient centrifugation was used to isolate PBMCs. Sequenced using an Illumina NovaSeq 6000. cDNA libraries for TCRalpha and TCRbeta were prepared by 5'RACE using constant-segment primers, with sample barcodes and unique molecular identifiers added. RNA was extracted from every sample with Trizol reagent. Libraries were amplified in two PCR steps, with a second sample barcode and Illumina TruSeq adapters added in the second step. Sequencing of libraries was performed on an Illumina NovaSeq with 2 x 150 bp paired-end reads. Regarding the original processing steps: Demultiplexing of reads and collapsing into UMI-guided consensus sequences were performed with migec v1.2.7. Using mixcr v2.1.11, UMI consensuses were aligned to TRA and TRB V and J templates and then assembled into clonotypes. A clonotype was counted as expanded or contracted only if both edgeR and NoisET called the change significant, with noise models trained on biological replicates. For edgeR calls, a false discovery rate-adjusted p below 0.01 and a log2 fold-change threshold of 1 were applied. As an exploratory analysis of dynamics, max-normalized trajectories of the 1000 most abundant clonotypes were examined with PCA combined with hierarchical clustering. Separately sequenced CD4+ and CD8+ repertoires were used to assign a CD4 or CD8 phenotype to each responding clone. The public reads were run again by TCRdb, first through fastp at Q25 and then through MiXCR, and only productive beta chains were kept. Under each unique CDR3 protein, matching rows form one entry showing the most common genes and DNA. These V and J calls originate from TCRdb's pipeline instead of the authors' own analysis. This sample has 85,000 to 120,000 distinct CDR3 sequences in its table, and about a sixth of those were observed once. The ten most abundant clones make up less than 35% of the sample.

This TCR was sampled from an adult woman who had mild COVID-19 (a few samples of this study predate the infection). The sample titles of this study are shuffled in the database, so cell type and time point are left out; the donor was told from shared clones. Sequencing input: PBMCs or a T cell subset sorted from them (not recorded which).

The CDR3 is CATLGTVTDTQYF. The DNA sequence is TGTGCCACCCTCGGGACTGTCACAGATACGCAGTATTTT. The chain is assembled from TRBV3-1 and TRBJ2-3; a tentative D call is TRBD2 (6 bases match). From the germline V gene (reference sequence), CDR1 is LGHDT and CDR2 is YNNKEL. Its CDR3 holds 13 amino acids, cysteine through phenylalanine. The sequence is cut down to CDR3 DNA, 39 bases in frame from base 1. Trimming takes 10 bases from V and 2 bases from J, and the germline ends sit 13 bases apart.